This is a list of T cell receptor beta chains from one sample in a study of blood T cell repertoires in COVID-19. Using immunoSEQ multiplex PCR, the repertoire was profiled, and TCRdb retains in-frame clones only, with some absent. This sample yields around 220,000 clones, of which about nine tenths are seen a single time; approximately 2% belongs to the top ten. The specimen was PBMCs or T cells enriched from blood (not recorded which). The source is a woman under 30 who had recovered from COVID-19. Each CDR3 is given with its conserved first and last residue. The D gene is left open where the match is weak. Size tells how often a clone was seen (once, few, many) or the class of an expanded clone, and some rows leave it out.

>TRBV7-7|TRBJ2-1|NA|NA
CASSETSYNEQFF
TGTGCTAGCAGCGAGACATCATACAATGAGCAGTTCTTC
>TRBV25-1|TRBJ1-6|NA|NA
CASRERYSPLHF
TGTGCCAGCAGGGAACGGTATTCACCCCTCCACTTT
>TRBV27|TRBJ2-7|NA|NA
CASGFIRDEQYF
TGTGCCAGCGGCTTTATCCGGGACGAGCAGTACTTC
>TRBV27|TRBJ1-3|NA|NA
CASSLRGIGNTIYF
TGTGCCAGCAGTTTACGAGGAATTGGAAACACCATATATTTT
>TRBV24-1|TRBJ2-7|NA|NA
CATSDPRRGTVEQYF
TGTGCCACCAGTGATCCCCGGAGGGGCACAGTAGAGCAGTACTTC
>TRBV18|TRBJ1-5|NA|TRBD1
CASSRDSSNNQPQHF
TGTGCCAGCTCACGGGACAGTTCGAACAATCAGCCCCAGCATTTT
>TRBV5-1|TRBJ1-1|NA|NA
CASSFQNTEAFF
TGCGCCAGCAGCTTTCAGAACACTGAAGCTTTCTTT
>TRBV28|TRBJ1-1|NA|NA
CASIIQGTEAFF
TGTGCCAGCATTATACAGGGCACTGAAGCTTTCTTT
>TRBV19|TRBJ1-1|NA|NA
CASSTLLGGLNTEAFF
TGTGCCAGTAGTACCCTCCTCGGGGGGCTGAACACTGAAGCTTTCTTT
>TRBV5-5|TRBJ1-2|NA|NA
CASSIDSNYGYTF
TGTGCCAGCAGTATCGACAGCAACTATGGCTACACCTTC
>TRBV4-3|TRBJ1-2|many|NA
CASSQEAGQGVDGYTF
TGCGCCAGCAGCCAAGAAGCCGGCCAGGGTGTGGATGGCTACACCTTC
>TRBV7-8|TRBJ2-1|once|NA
CASSSPPTNEQFF
TGTGCCAGCAGCTCGCCACCTACCAATGAGCAGTTCTTC
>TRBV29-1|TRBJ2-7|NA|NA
CSGGTGDYEQYF
TGCAGCGGCGGGACGGGGGACTACGAGCAGTACTTC
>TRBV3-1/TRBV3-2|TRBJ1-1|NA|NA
CASSQGGAMGTEAFF
TGTGCCAGCAGCCAGGGGGGGGCGATGGGCACTGAAGCTTTCTTT
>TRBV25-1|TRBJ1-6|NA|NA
CASSGQGSESPLHF
TGTGCCAGCAGTGGCCAGGGTAGTGAGTCACCCCTCCACTTT
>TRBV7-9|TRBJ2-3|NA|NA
CASTLRVDTQYF
TGTGCCAGCACCCTCCGGGTAGATACGCAGTATTTT
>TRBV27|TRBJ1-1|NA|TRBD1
CASSSTGFGLNTEAFF
TGTGCCAGCAGTTCGACAGGGTTTGGTTTGAACACTGAAGCTTTCTTT
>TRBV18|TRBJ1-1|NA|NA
CASSPLIGREDTEAFF
TGTGCCAGCTCACCACTTATCGGCAGGGAGGACACTGAAGCTTTCTTT
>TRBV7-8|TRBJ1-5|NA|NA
CASSLRAGGGNQPQHF
TGTGCCAGCAGCTTAAGGGCAGGCGGGGGCAATCAGCCCCAGCATTTT
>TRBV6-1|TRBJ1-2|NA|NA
CASSEEDYGYTF
TGTGCCAGCAGTGAGGAGGACTATGGCTACACCTTC
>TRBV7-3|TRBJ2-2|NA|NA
CASSSTGTNTGELFF
TGTGCCAGCAGCTCTACGGGAACTAACACCGGGGAGCTGTTTTTT
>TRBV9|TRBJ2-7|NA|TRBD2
CASSVVGTSFDEQYF
TGTGCCAGCAGCGTAGTAGGGACTAGCTTCGACGAGCAGTACTTC
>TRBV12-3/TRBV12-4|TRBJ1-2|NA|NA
CASSFISGAGYTF
TGTGCCAGCAGTTTTATCAGTGGAGCTGGCTACACCTTC
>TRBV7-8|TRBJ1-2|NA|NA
CASSPGANYGYTF
TGTGCCAGCAGCCCGGGTGCTAACTATGGCTACACCTTC
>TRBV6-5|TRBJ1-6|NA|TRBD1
CASRTGFSSPLHF
TGTGCCAGCCGGACAGGATTTAGTTCACCCCTCCACTTT
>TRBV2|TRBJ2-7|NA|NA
CASSEFGEFDEQYF
TGTGCCAGCAGTGAATTCGGGGAATTCGACGAGCAGTACTTC
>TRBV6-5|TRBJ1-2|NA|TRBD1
CASSWDRGGGYGYTF
TGTGCCAGCAGTTGGGACAGGGGAGGTGGCTATGGCTACACCTTC
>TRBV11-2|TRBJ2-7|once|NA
CASSPPGHPYEQYF
TGTGCCAGCAGCCCGCCCGGACATCCCTACGAGCAGTACTTC
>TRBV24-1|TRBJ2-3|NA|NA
CATSGTSDTQYF
TGTGCCACCAGCGGGACTTCAGATACGCAGTATTTT
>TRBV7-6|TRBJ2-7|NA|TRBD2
CASSSGTSGTLYEQYF
TGTGCCAGCAGCTCCGGGACTAGCGGGACCCTCTACGAGCAGTACTTC
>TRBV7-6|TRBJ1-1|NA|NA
CASSSPSMNTEAFF
TGTGCCAGCAGCAGCCCCTCCATGAACACTGAAGCTTTCTTT
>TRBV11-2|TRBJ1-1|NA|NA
CASSLDGVGIAEAFF
TGTGCCAGCAGCTTAGACGGGGTGGGAATTGCTGAAGCTTTCTTT
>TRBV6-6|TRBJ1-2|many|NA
CASTSTGYGYTF
TGTGCCAGCACTTCGACAGGCTATGGCTACACCTTC
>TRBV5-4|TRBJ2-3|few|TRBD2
CASTPRGGTDTQYF
TGTGCCAGCACACCCCGGGGGGGGACAGATACGCAGTATTTT
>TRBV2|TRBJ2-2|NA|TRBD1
CASSPFRTGGTGELFF
TGTGCCAGCAGTCCCTTTAGAACAGGGGGCACCGGGGAGCTGTTTTTT